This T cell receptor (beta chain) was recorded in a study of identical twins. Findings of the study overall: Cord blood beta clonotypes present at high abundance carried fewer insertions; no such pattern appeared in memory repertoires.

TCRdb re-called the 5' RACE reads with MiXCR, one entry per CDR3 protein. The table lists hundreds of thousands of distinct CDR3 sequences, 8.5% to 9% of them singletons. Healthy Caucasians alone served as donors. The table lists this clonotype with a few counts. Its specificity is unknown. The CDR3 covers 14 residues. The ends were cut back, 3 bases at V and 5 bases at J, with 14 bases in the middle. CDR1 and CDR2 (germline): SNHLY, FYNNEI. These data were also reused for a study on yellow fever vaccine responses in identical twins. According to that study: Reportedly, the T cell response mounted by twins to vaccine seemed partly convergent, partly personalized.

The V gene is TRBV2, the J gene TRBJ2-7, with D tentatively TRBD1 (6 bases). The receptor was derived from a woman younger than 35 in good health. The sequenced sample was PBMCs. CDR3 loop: CASSDLQGLDEQYF. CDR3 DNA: TGTGCCAGCAGTGACCTCCAGGGGCTGGACGAGCAGTACTTC.